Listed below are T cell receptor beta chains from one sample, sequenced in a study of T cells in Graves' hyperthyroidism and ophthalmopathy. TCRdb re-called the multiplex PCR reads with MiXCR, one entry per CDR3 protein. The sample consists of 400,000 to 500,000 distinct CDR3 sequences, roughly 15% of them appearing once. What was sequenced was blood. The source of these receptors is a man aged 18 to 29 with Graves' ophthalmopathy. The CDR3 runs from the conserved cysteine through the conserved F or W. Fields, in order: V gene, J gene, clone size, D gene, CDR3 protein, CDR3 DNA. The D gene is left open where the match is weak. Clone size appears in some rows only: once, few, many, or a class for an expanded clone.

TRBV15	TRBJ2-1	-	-	CATSRKRQFNEQFF	TGTGCCACCAGCAGGAAACGACAGTTCAATGAGCAGTTCTTC
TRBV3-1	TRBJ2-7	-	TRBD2	CASSRGLAGGLLTYEQYF	TGTGCCAGCAGCCGGGGACTAGCGGGTGGCTTATTAACCTACGAGCAGTACTTC
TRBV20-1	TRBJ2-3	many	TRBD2	CSARQPGLADTDTQYF	TGCAGTGCTAGACAACCGGGACTAGCGGACACAGATACGCAGTATTTT
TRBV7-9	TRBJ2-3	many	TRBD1	CASSAGQGIGDTQYF	TGTGCCAGCAGCGCCGGACAGGGGATAGGAGATACGCAGTATTTT
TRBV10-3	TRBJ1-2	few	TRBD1	CAITAGTGNGYTF	TGTGCCATCACCGCTGGGACAGGGAATGGCTACACCTTC
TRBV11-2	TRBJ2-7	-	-	CASSLGAGSSYEQYF	TGTGCCAGCAGCTTAGGGGCAGGGAGCTCCTACGAGCAGTACTTC
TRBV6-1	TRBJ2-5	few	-	CASSLTVGSQETQYF	TGTGCCAGCAGCCTCACTGTGGGCAGTCAAGAGACCCAGTACTTC
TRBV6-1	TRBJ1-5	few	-	CASTDRGVKRSQPQHF	TGTGCCAGCACCGATAGGGGGGTAAAGAGGAGTCAGCCCCAGCATTTT
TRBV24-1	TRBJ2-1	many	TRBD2	CATSDAPGTSPYNEQFF	TGTGCCACCAGTGATGCACCGGGGACTAGCCCCTACAATGAGCAGTTCTTC
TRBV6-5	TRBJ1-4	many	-	CASSYSWGGNEKLFF	TGTGCCAGCAGTTACTCTTGGGGGGGCAATGAAAAACTGTTTTTT
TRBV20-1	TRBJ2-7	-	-	CSEGGLAGNEQYF	TGCAGCGAGGGGGGGCTAGCCGGGAACGAGCAGTACTTC
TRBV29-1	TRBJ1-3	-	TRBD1	CSVVDRDKSGNTIYF	TGCAGCGTTGTAGACAGGGATAAGTCTGGAAACACCATATATTTT
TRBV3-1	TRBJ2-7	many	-	CASSQIQGINEQYF	TGTGCCAGCAGCCAGATACAAGGCATCAACGAGCAGTACTTC
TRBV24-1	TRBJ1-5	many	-	CATSPNVGQGTDQPQHF	TGTGCCACCAGTCCCAATGTAGGCCAGGGGACGGATCAGCCCCAGCATTTT
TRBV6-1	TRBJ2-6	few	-	CASSENNSGANVLTF	TGTGCCAGCAGTGAGAACAACTCTGGGGCCAACGTCCTGACTTTC
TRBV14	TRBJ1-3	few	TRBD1	CASSQDPVTGAGNTIYF	TGTGCCAGCAGCCAAGATCCTGTGACAGGGGCTGGAAACACCATATATTTT
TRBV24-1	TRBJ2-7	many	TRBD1	CATSDPGTGGYEQYF	TGTGCCACCAGTGATCCCGGGACAGGGGGCTACGAGCAGTACTTC
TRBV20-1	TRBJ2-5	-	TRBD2	CSARAPGGRDF	TGCAGTGCCCGAGCCCCGGGAGGTCGGGACTTC
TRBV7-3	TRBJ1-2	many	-	CASSPDGNYGYTF	TGTGCCAGCAGCCCGGACGGCAACTATGGCTACACCTTC
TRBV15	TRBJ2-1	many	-	CATSRDLQGPLYNEQFF	TGTGCCACCAGCAGAGATCTTCAGGGACCGCTGTACAATGAGCAGTTCTTC
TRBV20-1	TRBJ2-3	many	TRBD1	CSAPRDRATDTQYF	TGCAGTGCTCCCCGGGACAGGGCCACAGATACGCAGTATTTT
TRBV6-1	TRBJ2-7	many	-	CASSYLGPSYEQYF	TGTGCCAGCAGTTATCTAGGACCCTCCTACGAGCAGTACTTC